The rows below give T cell receptor beta chains drawn from one sample of a study of T cell responses to AZD1222 COVID-19 vaccine. Sequencing used immunoSEQ multiplex PCR; TCRdb keeps in-frame clones, though not all of them. The data contain about 190,000 clones, approximately 87% of them singletons. Sequenced material: peripheral blood, taken on day 0 of MenACWY control vaccination. The receptors shown here come from an adult in good health. Both conserved end residues are part of each CDR3. D genes are given only for firm matches. The size entry is marked missing in some rows and otherwise reads once, few, many or a size class.

d_call: TRBD1
clone_size: -
v_call: TRBV30
j_call: TRBJ1-4
cdr3_aa: CAWSWDRSATNEKLFF

d_call: -
clone_size: -
v_call: TRBV7-9
j_call: TRBJ2-4
cdr3_aa: CASSLRGQSDIQYF

d_call: -
clone_size: few
v_call: TRBV30
j_call: TRBJ2-1
cdr3_aa: CAWSAPDTSYNEQFF

d_call: -
clone_size: -
v_call: TRBV6-5
j_call: TRBJ1-4
cdr3_aa: CASVGRIGEKLFF

d_call: -
clone_size: -
v_call: TRBV19
j_call: TRBJ1-1
cdr3_aa: CASSIGQTEAFF

d_call: TRBD2
clone_size: -
v_call: TRBV12-3/TRBV12-4
j_call: TRBJ2-3
cdr3_aa: CASTAGEADTQYF

d_call: TRBD1
clone_size: -
v_call: TRBV4-1
j_call: TRBJ2-7
cdr3_aa: CASSQDIGQGFYEQYF

d_call: -
clone_size: -
v_call: TRBV18
j_call: TRBJ2-2
cdr3_aa: CASSPRAQGNTGELFF

d_call: -
clone_size: -
v_call: TRBV6-5
j_call: TRBJ1-1
cdr3_aa: CASSYSPGQPWEAFF

d_call: TRBD2
clone_size: -
v_call: TRBV5-4
j_call: TRBJ2-1
cdr3_aa: CASSLPGREIYNEQFF

d_call: TRBD2
clone_size: -
v_call: TRBV27
j_call: TRBJ2-7
cdr3_aa: CASSGGLAEEQYF

d_call: -
clone_size: -
v_call: TRBV7-9
j_call: TRBJ2-3
cdr3_aa: CASSPTSLGPGDTQYF

d_call: -
clone_size: once
v_call: TRBV28
j_call: TRBJ2-7
cdr3_aa: CASRPGAYEQYF

d_call: -
clone_size: once
v_call: TRBV28
j_call: TRBJ1-4
cdr3_aa: CASSNQLPTNEKLFF

d_call: -
clone_size: -
v_call: TRBV4-1
j_call: TRBJ1-2
cdr3_aa: CASSQDRRLYGYTF

d_call: TRBD1
clone_size: -
v_call: TRBV27
j_call: TRBJ1-2
cdr3_aa: CASSLTGLYGYTF

d_call: -
clone_size: -
v_call: TRBV7-9
j_call: TRBJ2-3
cdr3_aa: CASSLGVAGIGTQYF

d_call: -
clone_size: -
v_call: TRBV18
j_call: TRBJ2-5
cdr3_aa: CASSSRGGETQYF

d_call: -
clone_size: once
v_call: TRBV28
j_call: TRBJ1-1
cdr3_aa: CASSSLGGGGTEAFF

d_call: TRBD2
clone_size: -
v_call: TRBV7-2
j_call: TRBJ2-2
cdr3_aa: CASSSTSGHTGELFF

d_call: -
clone_size: -
v_call: TRBV7-8
j_call: TRBJ1-1
cdr3_aa: CASSLVLGGNTEAFF

d_call: TRBD2
clone_size: -
v_call: TRBV14
j_call: TRBJ2-7
cdr3_aa: CASSGAGAGYEQYF

d_call: TRBD1
clone_size: -
v_call: TRBV25-1
j_call: TRBJ1-6
cdr3_aa: CASRDREDSPLHF

d_call: -
clone_size: -
v_call: TRBV11-2
j_call: TRBJ2-7
cdr3_aa: CASSSPNYEQYF

d_call: TRBD1
clone_size: -
v_call: TRBV9
j_call: TRBJ2-3
cdr3_aa: CASSPTQGLTDTQYF

d_call: -
clone_size: -
v_call: TRBV28
j_call: TRBJ1-1
cdr3_aa: CASILSGDPTEAFF

d_call: -
clone_size: -
v_call: TRBV7-3
j_call: TRBJ2-1
cdr3_aa: CASSSRDSNEQFF